These 20 T cell receptor beta chains were all obtained from the same sample, sequenced in a study of T cell responses to AZD1222 COVID-19 vaccine. Some clones are missing from TCRdb's copy, which holds only in-frame ones; the method was immunoSEQ multiplex PCR. The sample has about 190,000 clones; 85% to 90% are singletons. The sample here was peripheral blood, taken on day 0 of AZD1222 vaccination. These receptors all stem from an adult in good health.

In its sample, this clone was seen a few times. The V and J genes are TRBV5-1 and TRBJ2-1; D is unclear. Trimming removed 0 bases from V and 10 bases from J, with 8 bases in between. Germline lookup yields CDR1 SGHRS and CDR2 YFSETQ. The length of the CDR3 is 12 residues. The CDR3 DNA sequence: TGCGCCAGCAGCTTGGTAGACCAGGAGCAGTTCTTC. Translated, it gives CASSLVDQEQFF.

This clone was seen a few times. V gene TRBV2 combines with J gene TRBJ2-7; D possibly matches TRBD1 or TRBD2 (6 bases each). V lost 6 bases to trimming and J lost 6 bases, with 15 bases between them. In germline, CDR1 is SNHLY, CDR2 FYNNEI. This CDR3 region has 13 residues. CDR3 coding DNA: TGTGCCAGCAGCCCAAGAGGAGGGGGCGAGCAGTACGTC. Translating gives CASSPRGGGEQYV.

The genes are TRBV3-1 (or the pseudogene TRBV3-2) and TRBJ2-2; no clear D. V lost 0 bases and J lost 3, with 2 bases in between. The V gene's germline CDR1 is LGHDT and CDR2 YNNKEL (reference sequence). The CDR3 has 13 residues. CDR3 sequence (DNA): TGTGCCAGCAGCCAAGATGACACCGGGGAGCTGTTTTTT. It translates to CASSQDDTGELFF.

The chain employs TRBV6-1 and TRBJ2-7; possibly TRBD2 for D (5 bases). The CDR3 is made up of 14 amino acids. Germline V gives CDR1 MNHNS, CDR2 SASEGT. V lost 2 bases, J lost 3 bases, and 11 bases lay in between. For the CDR3, the DNA is TGTGCCAGCAGTGAAACGGGGTTCCTCTACGAGCAGTACTTC. Protein product: CASSETGFLYEQYF.

The chain has TRBV6-1 and TRBJ1-2; D not certain. The V gene lost 3 bases and the J gene lost 7 bases, with 9 bases spanning the gap. Germline assignment: CDR1 MNHNS and CDR2 SASEGT. The CDR3 length is 12 residues. CDR3 in DNA: TGTGCCAGCAGTGACCCCGGGAGTGGCTACACCTTC. It yields the protein CASSDPGSGYTF.

This sequence joins TRBV5-1 and TRBJ2-3, with D tentatively TRBD2 (7 bases). Trimming took 4 bases from V and 0 from J, leaving 18 bases between them. Germline loops: CDR1 SGHRS, CDR2 YFSETQ. This CDR3 has 17 amino acids. CDR3: CASSAEGGAPSTDTQYF. The CDR3 nucleotides are TGCGCCAGCAGCGCCGAAGGGGGGGCCCCTAGCACAGATACGCAGTATTTT.

V gene TRBV6-1 combines with J gene TRBJ1-3; possibly TRBD1 for D (5 bases). Deletions cut 2 bases from V and 6 bases from J, with 14 bases between. Germline assignment: CDR1 MNHNS and CDR2 SASEGT. CDR3 length: 15 residues. CDR3 sequence: CASSEWSRGENTIYF. Written as DNA, the CDR3 is TGTGCCAGCAGTGAATGGTCCCGGGGCGAAAACACCATATATTTT.

This clone occurred a few times. The chain carries TRBV9 and TRBJ2-7; the match to TRBD2 covers 8 bases. CDR1 and CDR2 (germline): SGDLS, YYNGEE. CDR3 size: 15 residues. After removal of 0 bases from V and 5 bases from J, the junction contained 7 bases not matched to a gene. The CDR3 spells CASSVAGIGGDEQYF. As DNA, the CDR3 is TGTGCCAGCAGCGTAGCCGGGATCGGGGGGGACGAGCAGTACTTC. The full variable domain, rest sourced from reference TRBV9 and TRBJ2-7, is DSGVTQTPKHLITATGQRVTLRCSPRSGDLSVYWYQQSLDQGLQFLIQYYNGEERAKGNILERFSAQQFPDLHSELNLSSLELGDSALYFCASSVAGIGGDEQYFGPGTRLTVT.

V is TRBV5-1 and J is TRBJ2-3, with TRBD2 matching over 10 bases. Germline V gene sequence: CDR1 SGHRS, CDR2 YFSETQ. CDR3 size: 16 residues. The V and J ends lost 4 bases and 4 bases, in that order; junction bases with no gene match: 9. As DNA, the CDR3 is TGCGCCAGCAGCCCACGAGCGGGGGGGTCCCCAGATACGCAGTATTTT. It is translated as CASSPRAGGSPDTQYF.

V gene TRBV4-3 combines with J gene TRBJ2-1, with 13 bases fitting TRBD2. The CDR3 covers 17 residues. V gave up 0 bases and J gave up 10 bases; unmatched junction bases: 9. CDR1 LGHNA and CDR2 YSLEER come from the germline V gene. Written as DNA, the CDR3 is TGCGCCAGCAGCCAAGAAGGGCAGACTAGCGGGGGGCGGGAGCAGTTCTTC. It yields the protein CASSQEGQTSGGREQFF.

V is TRBV7-8 and J is TRBJ2-3; 10 positions match TRBD2. CDR1 is SGHVS and CDR2 is FQNEAQ in the germline V gene. V shed 3 bases, J shed 6 bases, and the junction held 9 bases outside the gene matches. There are 16 residues in the CDR3. The CDR3 reads CASSLNIAGGPDTQYF. CDR3 nucleotides: TGTGCCAGCAGCTTGAACATAGCGGGGGGTCCCGATACGCAGTATTTT.

This clone was observed a handful of times. The rearrangement links TRBV25-1 to TRBJ1-1, with D perhaps TRBD1 (6 bases). CDR3 size: 15 residues. Trimming left V 2 bases short and J 0 bases short, with 10 bases between. The germline CDR1 and CDR2 sequences are MGHDK and SYGVNS. The CDR3 nucleotides are TGTGCCAGCAGTGAAACAGGGATCTTGAACACTGAAGCTTTCTTT. Its translation: CASSETGILNTEAFF.

The chain joins TRBV5-5 to TRBJ2-2, with no clear D. Germline CDR1 reads SGHKS; CDR2 reads YYEKEE (reference sequence). The CDR3 sequence is 16 residues long. The V end lost 4 bases, the J end lost 3 bases, and 16 bases lay between the germline ends. The CDR3 bases are TGTGCCAGCAGCCCTCGAGTGCGGTTGGACACCGGGGAGCTGTTTTTT. Translation: CASSPRVRLDTGELFF.

The chain recombines TRBV24-1 with TRBJ2-2; a possible D gene is TRBD1 (6 bases). Germline V gene lookup returns CDR1 KGHDR and CDR2 SFDVKD. The V end was cut by 4 bases, the J end by 6 bases, with 14 bases between. The CDR3 length is 15 residues. The DNA for the CDR3 is TGTGCCACCAGTGACGGACAGTCCCAGTCCGGGGAGCTGTTTTTT. Its protein is CATSDGQSQSGELFF.

This clone showed up just a few times. J is TRBJ2-2 and V is TRBV5-4, with 9 bases aligning to TRBD2. This CDR3 comprises 17 residues. Germline CDR1 and CDR2: SGHNT and YYREEE (reference sequence). Trimming removed 6 bases from V and 0 bases from J; junction bases left unmatched: 9. CDR3 DNA sequence: TGTGCCAGCACCCTCGGCGGGGGGGCATCGAACACCGGGGAGCTGTTTTTT. Its translation is CASTLGGGASNTGELFF.

This clone was recorded once. Germline and junction disagree at one end, which may indicate a read error. The chain combines TRBV3-1 (or the pseudogene TRBV3-2) with TRBJ2-2; D perhaps matches TRBD2 (6 bases). Germline-derived CDR1 and CDR2 are LGHDT and YNNKEL (reference sequence). CDR3 length equals 16 residues. This CDR3 reads CASSQSGSPATGGLFF. DNA of the CDR3: TGTGCCAGCAGCCAAAGCGGGTCTCCCGCAACCGGGGGGCTGTTTTTT.

As for this clone: Just one base apart from a much larger clone, this may be a read error. CDR3 DNA: TGTGCCAGCAGCCGGACAGATACGCAGTATTTT. It yields the protein CASSRTDTQYF. V usage is TRBV6-2 or TRBV6-3 and J usage is TRBJ2-3; unclear D gene. The CDR3 totals 11 residues. V was trimmed by 6 bases and J by 3 bases, leaving 4 bases between them. Germline CDR1 and CDR2: MNHEY and SVGEGT.

The rearrangement joins TRBV6-5 to TRBJ1-2; D is unclear. Germline assignment: CDR1 MNHEY and CDR2 SVGAGI. The germline V and J ends were trimmed by 11 bases and 1 base, with 14 bases remaining between them. This CDR3 is 13 amino acids long. CDR3 nucleotide sequence: TGTGCCTGCCGGGGTCAGCTTAACTATGGCTACACCTTC. Translated, it gives CACRGQLNYGYTF.

This clone was recorded only once. The gene calls are TRBV6-5 and TRBJ2-7, with TRBD1 as a possible D gene (5 bases). Between the trimmed V and J ends, which lost 2 bases and 9 bases, there was a span of 14 bases. The CDR3 has 13 amino acids. CDR1 and CDR2 from the germline V gene are MNHEY and SVGAGI. DNA for the CDR3: TGTGCCAGCAGTTACGCAGGGTTAAGTCGGCAGTACGTC. Translation: CASSYAGLSRQYV.

The chain has TRBV29-1 and TRBJ1-1, with D hard to call. The CDR3 contains 13 residues. Germline V gene data show CDR1 as SQVTM and CDR2 as ANQGSEA. The V gene lost 2 bases and the J gene lost 0 bases, with 7 bases spanning the gap. This chain's CDR3 is CSVEQKLNTEAFF. CDR3 sequence (DNA): TGCAGCGTTGAACAAAAATTGAACACTGAAGCTTTCTTT.